This T cell receptor beta chain was documented in a study of blood T cell repertoires in COVID-19. Study-level information: Sample material is recorded as cDNA or gDNA derived from T cells, B-cell-depleted T cells, or PBMCs.

Assay: immunoSEQ multiplex PCR; the TCRdb copy retains only in-frame clones and omits some. The table shows about 210,000 clones, with roughly nine tenths occurring only once. Trimming stripped 1 base from V and 5 bases from J, with 24 bases between. The CDR3 length is 17 residues. Per the germline V gene, CDR1 is GTSNPN and CDR2 is SVGIG (reference sequence). Sequencing used peripheral blood. The chain couples TRBV30 to TRBJ2-7, with a possible D match to TRBD1 (6 bases). The clonotype was recovered from a man aged 35 to 55 with acute or convalescent COVID-19. As DNA, the CDR3 is TGTGCCTGGAGTGATATAGGGTCCTGGACAGCCGCCGACGAGCAGTACTTC. This gives the protein CAWSDIGSWTAADEQYF.